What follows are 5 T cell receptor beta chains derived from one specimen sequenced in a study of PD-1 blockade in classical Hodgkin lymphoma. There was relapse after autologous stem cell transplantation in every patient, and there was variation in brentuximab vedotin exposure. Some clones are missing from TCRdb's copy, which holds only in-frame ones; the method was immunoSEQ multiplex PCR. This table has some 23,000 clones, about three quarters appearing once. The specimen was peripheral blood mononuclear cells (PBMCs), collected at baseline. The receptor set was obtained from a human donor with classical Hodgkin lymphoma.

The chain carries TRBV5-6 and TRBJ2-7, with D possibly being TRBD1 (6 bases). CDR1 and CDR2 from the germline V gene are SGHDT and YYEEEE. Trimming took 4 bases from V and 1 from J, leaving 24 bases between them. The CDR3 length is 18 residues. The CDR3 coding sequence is TGTGCCAGCAGCCCACCACCCTCGGACAGCTCCTCTTCCTACGAGCAGTACTTC. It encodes CASSPPPSDSSSSYEQYF. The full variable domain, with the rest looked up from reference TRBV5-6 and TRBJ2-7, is DAGVTQSPTHLIKTRGQQVTLRCSPKSGHDTVSWYQQALGQGPQFIFQYYEEEERQRGNFPDRFSGHQFPNYSSELNVNALLLGDSALYLCASSPPPSDSSSSYEQYFGPGTRLTVT.

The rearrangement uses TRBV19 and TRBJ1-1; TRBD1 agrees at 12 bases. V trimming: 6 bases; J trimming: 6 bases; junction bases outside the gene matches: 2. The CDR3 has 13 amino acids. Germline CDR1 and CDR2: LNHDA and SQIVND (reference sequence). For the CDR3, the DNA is TGTGCCAGTAGGGGACAGGGGGCCGCTGAAGCTTTCTTT. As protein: CASRGQGAAEAFF.

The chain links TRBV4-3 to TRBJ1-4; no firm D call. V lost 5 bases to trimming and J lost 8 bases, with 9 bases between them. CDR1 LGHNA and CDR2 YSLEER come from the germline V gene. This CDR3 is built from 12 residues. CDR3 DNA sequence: TGCGCCAGCAGCGACATGGGGGAAAAACTGTTTTTT. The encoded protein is CASSDMGEKLFF.

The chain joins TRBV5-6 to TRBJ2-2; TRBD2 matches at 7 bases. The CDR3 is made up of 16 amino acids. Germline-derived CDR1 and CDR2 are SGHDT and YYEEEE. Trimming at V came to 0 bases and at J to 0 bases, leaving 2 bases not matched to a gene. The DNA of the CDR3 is TGTGCCAGCAGCTTGGCCGCGGGGGCGAACACCGGGGAGCTGTTTTTT. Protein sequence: CASSLAAGANTGELFF.

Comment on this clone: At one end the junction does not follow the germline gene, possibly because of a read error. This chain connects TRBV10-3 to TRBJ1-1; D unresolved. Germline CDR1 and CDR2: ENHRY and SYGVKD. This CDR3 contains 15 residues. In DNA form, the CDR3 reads TGCGCCAGCAGTGAGGTTGGAGCCCTAGCGAGGGTAGCTTTCTTT. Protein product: CASSEVGALARVAFF.